The 25 T cell receptor beta chains listed next were all sequenced from one sample in a study of glioma-infiltrating T cells after dendritic cell vaccination. Libraries were prepared by immunoSEQ multiplex PCR; TCRdb keeps only in-frame clonotypes and omits some of them. Among around 60,000 clones listed, around nine tenths were seen once. Regarding time point: after dendritic cell vaccination, including at tumor progression/relapse. Sequenced here: blood, sampled after dendritic cell vaccination. These receptors were collected from a human donor with glioblastoma.

Only one count was recorded for this clone. The genes are TRBV4-3 and TRBJ2-7; TRBD1 aligns across 7 bases. With V trimmed by 8 bases and J by 4 bases, 8 bases remained unmatched. CDR1 and CDR2 from the germline V gene are LGHNA and YSLEER. The CDR3 length is 13 residues. CDR3: CASSTRDRYEQYF. The CDR3 DNA follows: TGCGCCAGCTCAACCCGGGACAGATACGAGCAGTACTTC.

The chain carries TRBV18 and TRBJ2-7; 8 nucleotides agree with TRBD1. This CDR3 region has 14 residues. Per germline, CDR1 KGHSH and CDR2 LQKENI. V lost 6 bases to trimming and J lost 6 bases; unmatched junction nucleotides: 10. This chain's CDR3 is CASSLPQGAGEQYF. The CDR3 DNA reads TGTGCCAGCTCGCTCCCTCAGGGGGCAGGCGAGCAGTACTTC.

The chain has TRBV5-1 and TRBJ2-7; D call uncertain. Germline V CDR1 and CDR2: SGHRS, YFSETQ. CDR3 size: 13 residues. The ends were cut back, 1 base at V and 2 bases at J, with 7 bases in the middle. In nucleotides, the CDR3 is TGCGCCAGCAGCTTGTCTCTTGCCTACGAGCAGTACTTC. Translated: CASSLSLAYEQYF.

This chain connects TRBV28 to TRBJ2-1, with a possible D match to TRBD2 (6 bases). The CDR3 is made up of 15 amino acids. Germline V gene sequence: CDR1 MDHEN, CDR2 SYDVKM. V gave up 6 bases and J gave up 5 bases, with 17 bases separating them. The DNA for the CDR3 is TGTGCCAGCAGGGTTCGGGGACTTGCGGACAATGAGCAGTTCTTC. Its protein is CASRVRGLADNEQFF.

This sequence joins TRBV10-2 and TRBJ1-1, with a possible D match to TRBD1 (6 bases). CDR1 is WSHSY, CDR2 SAAADI, per germline. The CDR3 consists of 15 residues. V shed 11 bases and J shed 1 base, with 20 bases lying between them. The CDR3 nucleotides read TGCGCCGCCGGCACGGGGGGCATCGGGAACACTGAAGCTTTCTTT. It yields the protein CAAGTGGIGNTEAFF.

The V gene is TRBV19, the J gene TRBJ2-7; TRBD1 matches at 7 bases. The CDR3 has 12 residues. V gave up 10 bases and J gave up 3 bases; unmatched junction bases: 6. Germline assignment: CDR1 LNHDA and CDR2 SQIVND (reference sequence). The CDR3 DNA reads TGTGCCACTAGAGGGACAGTCTACGAGCAGTACTTC. Its translation is CATRGTVYEQYF.

This rearrangement joins TRBV4-3 to TRBJ2-6; D ambiguous. V gave up 4 bases and J gave up 0 bases, with 16 bases separating them. Germline lookup yields CDR1 LGHNA and CDR2 YSLEER. The CDR3 is 18 residues long. The CDR3 loop reads CASSPSTRRRSGANVLTF. DNA for the CDR3: TGCGCCAGCAGCCCCAGTACCAGGCGTCGCTCTGGGGCCAACGTCCTGACTTTC.

CDR3: CASSELTGGNTEAFF. The DNA of the CDR3 is TGCGCCAGCAGTGAGCTGACAGGGGGGAACACTGAAGCTTTCTTT. The rearrangement joins TRBV10-1 to TRBJ1-1; 9 bases align to TRBD1. The CDR3 runs 15 residues. Germline trimming cut 2 bases from V and 1 base from J; bases unmatched to any gene: 2. Germline CDR1 is WNHNN and CDR2 is SYGVQD (reference sequence).

The chain joins TRBV7-9 to TRBJ1-2; D ambiguous. The CDR3 contains 15 residues. The ends were cut back, 2 bases at V and 6 bases at J, with 16 bases in the middle. Germline CDR1 is SEHNR and CDR2 is FQNEAQ (reference sequence). CDR3 in DNA: TGTGCCAGCAGCTTATCGATAGGGAGTGGCGATGGCTACACCTTC. Translation: CASSLSIGSGDGYTF.

J is TRBJ2-1 and V is TRBV6-6; 11 positions agree with TRBD2. CDR1 is MNHNY, CDR2 SVGAGI, per germline (reference sequence). This CDR3 spans 15 amino acids. V dropped 10 bases and J dropped 6; count of bases not matched to a gene: 11. CDR3: CATRGVAGGANEQFF. Here the CDR3 DNA reads TGTGCCACCCGTGGGGTAGCGGGGGGGGCCAATGAGCAGTTCTTC.

CDR3 DNA sequence: TGCGCCAGCAGCGGCCGGGGGGCGGGGAACACTGAAGCTTTCTTT. This sequence encodes CASSGRGAGNTEAFF. The rearrangement uses TRBV5-1 and TRBJ1-1; tentative D call: TRBD1 (6 bases). Germline CDR1 and CDR2: SGHRS and YFSETQ. Trimming took 4 bases from V and 1 from J, leaving 14 bases between them. CDR3 length: 15 amino acids.

This chain joins TRBV5-6 and TRBJ2-7; 7 positions match TRBD1. The germline CDR1 and CDR2 sequences are SGHDT and YYEEEE. The trim removed 4 bases at V and 2 bases at J, leaving 9 bases unmatched. The CDR3 loop spans 15 amino acids. CDR3: CASSGRKQGAYEQYF. CDR3 in DNA: TGTGCCAGCAGCGGAAGAAAGCAGGGGGCCTACGAGCAGTACTTC.

The rearrangement uses TRBV6-1 and TRBJ1-1; 9 bases map to TRBD1. Trimming removed 5 bases from V and 0 bases from J; junction bases left unmatched: 1. In germline, CDR1 is MNHNS, CDR2 SASEGT. The CDR3 is 14 residues long. The CDR3 DNA reads TGTGCCAGCAGTACAGGGGGCGTGAACACTGAAGCTTTCTTT. It yields the protein CASSTGGVNTEAFF.

DNA for the CDR3: TGTGCCAGCAGCTTAGTAGGTAGCGTGGAGACCCAGTACTTC. Translated: CASSLVGSVETQYF. The rearrangement uses TRBV7-2 and TRBJ2-5; D is perhaps TRBD2 (5 bases). The CDR3 contains 14 residues. Trimming took off 1 base at V and 5 bases at J, with 11 bases between the two ends. Germline CDR1 and CDR2: SGHTA and FQGNSA.

This clone turned up a few times. The chain recombines TRBV5-1 with TRBJ2-5; the match to TRBD2 covers 12 bases. V lost 0 bases and J lost 5; bases outside the gene matches: 8. CDR3 length equals 17 residues. Germline-derived CDR1 and CDR2 are SGHRS and YFSETQ. The CDR3 nucleotides are TGCGCCAGCAGCTTGGGTGGCCTAGCGGGGGGGCGTGAGACCCAGTACTTC. This encodes CASSLGGLAGGRETQYF.

The chain has TRBV5-1 and TRBJ2-5; a possible D gene is TRBD1 (8 bases). The CDR3 loop spans 16 amino acids. In germline, CDR1 is SGHRS, CDR2 YFSETQ. Trimming removed 3 bases from V and 5 bases from J, with 20 bases in between. The CDR3 region has the DNA TGCGCCAGCAGCTGGACGACTGACAGGGGAGGGGAGACCCAGTACTTC. It specifies CASSWTTDRGGETQYF.

The chain links TRBV9 to TRBJ2-2; D may be TRBD2 (6 bases). Germline CDR1 is SGDLS and CDR2 is YYNGEE. Trimming shortened V by 0 bases and J by 0 bases, and 12 bases separated the two germline ends. This CDR3 has 17 amino acids. CDR3 DNA sequence: TGTGCCAGCAGCGTAGACGGGGGAAGGGCGAACACCGGGGAGCTGTTTTTT. Translating it yields CASSVDGGRANTGELFF.

The genes are TRBV10-1 and TRBJ1-1, with D tentatively TRBD1 (5 bases). Germline CDR1 and CDR2: WNHNN and SYGVQD (reference sequence). V was trimmed by 10 bases and J by 0 bases, leaving 12 bases between them. This CDR3 is built from 13 residues. For the CDR3, the DNA is TGCGCCACCCGACAGAGCATGAACACTGAAGCTTTCTTT. It encodes CATRQSMNTEAFF.

The chain recombines TRBV11-2 with TRBJ2-3; D is possibly TRBD2 (6 bases). V gave up 6 bases and J gave up 2 bases, with 12 bases separating them. The CDR3 extends over 14 amino acids. CDR1 is SGHAT, CDR2 FQNNGV, per germline. The CDR3 reads CASRDYRVTDTQYF. CDR3 DNA: TGTGCCAGCAGGGACTATCGAGTCACAGATACGCAGTATTTT.

This clone was detected a few times. Other DNA sequences from this sample encode an identical CDR3 as well. V and J are TRBV4-3 and TRBJ1-6; D is perhaps TRBD1 (5 bases). Trimming took off 4 bases at V and 7 bases at J, with 14 bases between the two ends. Germline CDR1 LGHNA, CDR2 YSLEER. The CDR3 runs 15 residues. DNA of the CDR3: TGCGCCAGCAGCCGTGAGTCGCGGGGGAATTCACCCCTCCACTTT. As protein: CASSRESRGNSPLHF.

This chain's CDR3 is CASRSGLTYNEQFF. CDR3 DNA: TGTGCCAGCAGGAGCGGCCTAACCTACAATGAGCAGTTCTTC. This chain uses TRBV2 with TRBJ2-1; the D gene is possibly TRBD2 (5 bases). Germline values: CDR1 SNHLY, CDR2 FYNNEI. The CDR3 spans 14 residues. Trimming removed 6 bases at V and 2 bases at J, with 11 bases between.

The V and J genes are TRBV27 and TRBJ2-3, with TRBD1 matching 7 bases. Germline values: CDR1 MNHEY, CDR2 SMNVEV (reference sequence). The length of the CDR3 is 15 residues. V lost 5 bases, J lost 2 bases, and 7 bases stayed unmatched. The CDR3 reads CASSDPGQTTDTQYF. CDR3 DNA sequence: TGTGCCAGCAGTGACCCGGGACAGACCACAGATACGCAGTATTTT.

The chain links TRBV5-4 to TRBJ2-5, with unresolved D. The CDR3 runs to 12 residues. Germline loops: CDR1 SGHNT, CDR2 YYREEE (reference sequence). With 5 bases removed from V and 3 bases from J, the gap between germline ends came to 8 bases. Written as DNA, the CDR3 is TGTGCCAGCAGTCTACCTAAAGAGACCCAGTACTTC. It translates to CASSLPKETQYF.

As to this clone: The junction differs from germline at one of its ends, possibly a read error. Other nucleotide sequences from this sample produce the same CDR3. The genes are TRBV25-1 and TRBJ1-5; 9 nucleotides line up with TRBD1. Germline V gives CDR1 MGHDK, CDR2 SYGVNS. This CDR3 is built from 16 residues. The CDR3, as DNA: TGTGCCAGTAGTGAAGGGGGAGGGACAGGGAATCAGCCCCAGCATTTT. Translating it yields CASSEGGGTGNQPQHF.

This rearrangement joins TRBV5-1 to TRBJ2-7, with TRBD2 identical over 7 bases. V shed 0 bases and J 5 bases; nucleotides not matched to a gene: 8. In germline, CDR1 is SGHRS, CDR2 YFSETQ. This CDR3 spans 15 amino acids. CDR3 coding DNA: TGCGCCAGCAGCTTGGCGGGGGGACCGTCTAACGAGCAGTACTTC. As protein: CASSLAGGPSNEQYF. Supplemented by reference TRBV5-1 and TRBJ2-7, the full variable domain reads KAGVTQTPRYLIKTRGQQVTLSCSPISGHRSVSWYQQTPGQGLQFLFEYFSETQRNKGNFPGRFSGRQFSNSRSEMNVSTLELGDSALYLCASSLAGGPSNEQYFGPGTRLTVT.